This T cell receptor (beta chain) was captured by sequencing in a study of Ad26.COV2.S vaccination and SARS-CoV-2 variants. Noted treatment: 15 to 20 received Ad26.COV2.S at low or high dose, single or two shots; 5 received placebo; per-sample allocation not given. Specimens were obtained on day 63 following the first vaccine or placebo injection. Some clones are missing from TCRdb's copy, which holds only in-frame ones; the method was immunoSEQ multiplex PCR. Of fewer than 500,000 clones in the sample, about 92% were seen once. The sequences come from peripheral blood, collected in a trial of Ad26.COV2.S vaccine versus placebo. This TCR came from a person between 18 and 65 years old who received the Ad26.COV2.S COVID-19 vaccine or a placebo.

The CDR3 DNA sequence: TGCGCCAGCAGCTTGGGGGACAGCCAGAATCAGCCCCAGCATTTT. It encodes CASSLGDSQNQPQHF. This chain connects TRBV5-1 to TRBJ1-5, with 7 nucleotides matching TRBD1. The CDR3 covers 15 residues. The junction had 4 bases not matched to a gene; V was cut back by 0 bases and J by 4 bases. Germline CDR1 is SGHRS and CDR2 is YFSETQ.